These T cell receptor beta chains were read from a single sample in a study of OX40 agonist ivuxolimab in advanced cancers. TCRdb's copy holds only in-frame clones and misses some; the assay was immunoSEQ multiplex PCR. The table includes 80,000 to 100,000 clones, 75% to 90% detected once. The sequenced sample was CD4+ or CD8+ T cells sorted from blood, obtained in a trial of the OX40 agonist ivuxolimab. These receptor sequences come from an adult with an advanced solid tumor such as melanoma, head and neck, liver or kidney cancer. Each CDR3 is given with its conserved first and last residue. A D gene is named only where the DNA matches it firmly. Only part of the rows carry a size: once, few, many, or a class if the clone is expanded.

. | TRBJ1-2 | TRBV29-1 | once | TGCAGCGCCGAGGGGGGAAGATCTCATGGCTACACCTTC | CSAEGGRSHGYTF
. | TRBJ1-1 | TRBV4-2 | once | TGTGCCAGCAGCCAAGGGGTAGGCAGCGGGAACACTGAAGCTTTCTTT | CASSQGVGSGNTEAFF
. | TRBJ1-5 | TRBV28 | . | TGTGCCAGCAGCGTACAGGGAGACAATCAGCCCCAGCATTTT | CASSVQGDNQPQHF
. | TRBJ2-5 | TRBV5-1 | . | TGCGCCAGCAGCTTCAATAAGAATCAAGAGGAGACCCAGTACTTC | CASSFNKNQEETQYF
. | TRBJ1-1 | TRBV6-1 | . | TGTGCCAGCAGCCCTGGGGTGAACACTGAAGCTTTCTTT | CASSPGVNTEAFF
. | TRBJ1-1 | TRBV2 | once | TGTGCCAGCAGTTCTCAATGGAACACTGAAGCTTTCTTT | CASSSQWNTEAFF
TRBD2 | TRBJ2-2 | TRBV9 | . | TGTGCCAGCAGCGTAGGAGCGGGAGGCCACGGGGAGCTGTTTTTT | CASSVGAGGHGELFF
. | TRBJ2-1 | TRBV29-1 | . | TGCAGCGGCCGGGCCTACAATGAGCAGTTCTTC | CSGRAYNEQFF
. | TRBJ2-1 | TRBV11-1 | . | TGTGCCAGCAGCTTAGACACAGGCTCGGGTGAGCAGTTCTTC | CASSLDTGSGEQFF
. | TRBJ2-1 | TRBV29-1 | . | TGCAGCGTTTTTAATAGAGTGATCAGCAATGAGCAGTTCTTC | CSVFNRVISNEQFF
TRBD2 | TRBJ2-1 | TRBV5-1 | once | TGCGCCAGCAGCATCTGGACTAGCGGGAGGGGGGCTGAGCAGTTCTTC | CASSIWTSGRGAEQFF
. | TRBJ1-2 | TRBV7-9 | few | TGTGCCAGCAGCCTAGACCACTATGGCTACACCTTC | CASSLDHYGYTF
TRBD1 | TRBJ1-2 | TRBV28 | . | TGTGCCAGCAGTTTATCTTCGTTGACAGGGTACTTTGGCTACACCTTC | CASSLSSLTGYFGYTF
. | TRBJ1-2 | TRBV30 | . | TGTGCCTGGAACCCCTTGGACGGGAACTATGGCTACACCTTC | CAWNPLDGNYGYTF
TRBD2 | TRBJ2-7 | TRBV4-2 | once | TGTGCCAGCAGCCAGGCTTTAGCGGGGGCCTCCGAGCAGTACTTC | CASSQALAGASEQYF
TRBD2 | TRBJ2-2 | TRBV28 | . | TGTGCCAGCAGTGCGGGAGGGTCCACCGGGGAGCTGTTTTTT | CASSAGGSTGELFF
. | TRBJ2-3 | TRBV6-1 | . | TGTGCCAGCAGTGCCGCGCGGGGAAGCACAGATACGCAGTATTTT | CASSAARGSTDTQYF
. | TRBJ2-3 | TRBV2 | . | TGTGCCAGCAAGGGGACTCCCGGTGGCACGCAGTATTTT | CASKGTPGGTQYF
. | TRBJ2-3 | TRBV27 | . | TGTGCCAGCAGTTTATCCTCCCCCTTGGAGGAGCTTGCAGATACGCAGTATTTT | CASSLSSPLEELADTQYF
. | TRBJ1-1 | TRBV29-1 | . | TGCAGCGTTGACAGTACCTCTTTCTTT | CSVDSTSFF
. | TRBJ1-5 | TRBV19 | . | TGTGCCAGTAGTATTATCGAATATAGCAATCAGCCCCAGCATTTT | CASSIIEYSNQPQHF
. | TRBJ2-7 | TRBV5-1 | . | TGCGCCAGTCGTCCTGGCCCTAGCTCCTACGAGCAGTACTTC | CASRPGPSSYEQYF
TRBD2 | TRBJ2-1 | TRBV4-3 | . | TGCGCCAGCAGCCTGGGACTAGCGTACAATGAGCAGTTCTTC | CASSLGLAYNEQFF
. | TRBJ2-3 | TRBV7-6 | . | TGTGCCAGCAGCTTATCAGATACGCAGTATTTT | CASSLSDTQYF
. | TRBJ1-5 | TRBV6-5 | . | TGTGCGTCGGCAGGGTTAGACCAGCCCCAGCATTTT | CASAGLDQPQHF